Listed below are T cell receptor beta chains from one sample, sequenced in a study of cytomegalovirus exposure and HLA in healthy donors. Some clones are missing from TCRdb's copy, which holds only in-frame ones; the method was immunoSEQ multiplex PCR. The sample lists roughly 120,000 clones; 65% to 75% were seen once. Material: PBMCs. These receptors all come from a woman between 50 and 59 years old in good health and CMV-seropositive. Each CDR3 is given with its conserved first and last residue. Each record gives: D gene, clone size, J gene, V gene, CDR3 DNA, CDR3 protein. D genes are given only for firm matches. The size field is filled for only some rows; it gives once, few, many or a size class.

d_call: .
clone_size: .
j_call: TRBJ2-7
v_call: TRBV7-6
cdr3_nt: TGTGCCAGCAGCTTAGGCGGAACTTTAACGTACGAGCAGTACTTC
cdr3_aa: CASSLGGTLTYEQYF

d_call: TRBD1
clone_size: .
j_call: TRBJ2-2
v_call: TRBV7-3
cdr3_nt: TGTGCCAGCAGCTTATCGGCAGGGGGCGCATCCGGGGAGCTGTTTTTT
cdr3_aa: CASSLSAGGASGELFF

d_call: .
clone_size: .
j_call: TRBJ1-6
v_call: TRBV9
cdr3_nt: TGTGCCAGCAGCCCCTTCTCTGTTAGAAGCTCCTATAATTCACCCCTCCACTTT
cdr3_aa: CASSPFSVRSSYNSPLHF

d_call: .
clone_size: .
j_call: TRBJ2-7
v_call: TRBV21-1
cdr3_nt: TGTGCCAGCAGCGAGACGTCCCGGGACAGGGAGCAGTACTTC
cdr3_aa: CASSETSRDREQYF

d_call: .
clone_size: .
j_call: TRBJ2-1
v_call: TRBV5-1
cdr3_nt: TGCGCCAGCAGCTTGGTTGCGGGGATCAATGAGCAGTTCTTC
cdr3_aa: CASSLVAGINEQFF

d_call: .
clone_size: .
j_call: TRBJ2-3
v_call: TRBV6-5
cdr3_nt: TGTGCCAGCAGTTACGGACTCCGCACAGATACGCAGTATTTT
cdr3_aa: CASSYGLRTDTQYF

d_call: .
clone_size: once
j_call: TRBJ2-3
v_call: TRBV20-1
cdr3_nt: TGCAGTGCTCGAGGGACTGCCCTGTGGCATTTT
cdr3_aa: CSARGTALWHF

d_call: .
clone_size: .
j_call: TRBJ1-1
v_call: TRBV5-1
cdr3_nt: TGTGCCAGCAGCCCGTCAGGGCGCACTGAAGCTTTCTTT
cdr3_aa: CASSPSGRTEAFF

d_call: .
clone_size: .
j_call: TRBJ1-3
v_call: TRBV2
cdr3_nt: TGTGCCAGCAGTGCCCTCCGGTCGTATGAACGAAACACCATATATTTT
cdr3_aa: CASSALRSYERNTIYF

d_call: TRBD1
clone_size: .
j_call: TRBJ1-2
v_call: TRBV27
cdr3_nt: TGTGCCAGCAGACTGACAGGGGGAATAGGAGATGGCTACACCTTC
cdr3_aa: CASRLTGGIGDGYTF

d_call: TRBD1
clone_size: .
j_call: TRBJ1-2
v_call: TRBV6-6
cdr3_nt: TGTGCCAGCAGTTACTCGGGGACAGGGGAAGGCTACACCTTC
cdr3_aa: CASSYSGTGEGYTF

d_call: .
clone_size: .
j_call: TRBJ1-2
v_call: TRBV7-9
cdr3_nt: TGTGCCAGCAGCTTTTCGGGGACAATCTATGGCTACACCTTC
cdr3_aa: CASSFSGTIYGYTF

d_call: TRBD1
clone_size: .
j_call: TRBJ1-2
v_call: TRBV5-3
cdr3_nt: TGTGCCAGAAGCTGGCGGACAGGGATCATCCCTTCTAACTATGGCTACACCTTC
cdr3_aa: CARSWRTGIIPSNYGYTF

d_call: TRBD1
clone_size: once
j_call: TRBJ2-3
v_call: TRBV29-1
cdr3_nt: TGCAGCGTTGAAGATCCGACAGGGGGCACAGATACGCAGTATTTT
cdr3_aa: CSVEDPTGGTDTQYF

d_call: .
clone_size: .
j_call: TRBJ2-7
v_call: TRBV5-1
cdr3_nt: TGCGCCAGCAGCTTGGATAGGGGTTTCACCTACGAGCAGTACTTC
cdr3_aa: CASSLDRGFTYEQYF

d_call: .
clone_size: few
j_call: TRBJ2-2
v_call: TRBV7-9
cdr3_nt: TGTGCCAGCAGCTTACAGGGGAACGCCGGGGAGCTGTTTTTT
cdr3_aa: CASSLQGNAGELFF

d_call: TRBD2
clone_size: .
j_call: TRBJ2-3
v_call: TRBV5-1
cdr3_nt: TGCGCCAGCAGCTTGACGTTGCGGGGGAGCACAGATACGCAGTATTTT
cdr3_aa: CASSLTLRGSTDTQYF

d_call: .
clone_size: .
j_call: TRBJ1-5
v_call: TRBV27
cdr3_nt: TGTGCCAGCAAGGACAGCCCCAATCAGCCCCAGCATTTT
cdr3_aa: CASKDSPNQPQHF

d_call: .
clone_size: .
j_call: TRBJ1-6
v_call: TRBV27
cdr3_nt: TGTGCCAGCAGTTTTAGACAGGCGCTGTATAATTCACCCCTCCACTTT
cdr3_aa: CASSFRQALYNSPLHF

d_call: TRBD1
clone_size: few
j_call: TRBJ1-4
v_call: TRBV7-6
cdr3_nt: TGTGCCAGCAGCCCTGGGACAGGGACTAATGAAAAACTGTTTTTT
cdr3_aa: CASSPGTGTNEKLFF

d_call: TRBD2
clone_size: once
j_call: TRBJ2-3
v_call: TRBV10-1
cdr3_nt: TGCGCCAGCAGTGGGACTAGTGCCCCCCCAGATACGCAGTATTTT
cdr3_aa: CASSGTSAPPDTQYF

d_call: .
clone_size: .
j_call: TRBJ1-1
v_call: TRBV2
cdr3_nt: TGTGCCAGCAGTGGAGGCAGGGCGGCTGAAGCTTTCTTT
cdr3_aa: CASSGGRAAEAFF

d_call: .
clone_size: .
j_call: TRBJ1-1
v_call: TRBV5-7
cdr3_nt: TGTGCCAGCAGCTTAATAATGGCCCCCGAAGCTGAAGCTTTCTTT
cdr3_aa: CASSLIMAPEAEAFF

d_call: TRBD1
clone_size: .
j_call: TRBJ2-2
v_call: TRBV4-3
cdr3_nt: TGCGCCAGCAGCCAAGATATGGGACAGGGTCCCGGGGAGCTGTTTTTT
cdr3_aa: CASSQDMGQGPGELFF

d_call: .
clone_size: .
j_call: TRBJ2-2
v_call: TRBV5-1
cdr3_nt: TGCGCCAGCAGCTCAGGGTCAACCGGGGAGCTGTTTTTT
cdr3_aa: CASSSGSTGELFF

d_call: .
clone_size: once
j_call: TRBJ1-4
v_call: TRBV5-1
cdr3_nt: TGCGCCAGCAGCTTGCGGCAGGCTAATGAAAAACTGTTTTTT
cdr3_aa: CASSLRQANEKLFF

d_call: .
clone_size: .
j_call: TRBJ2-2
v_call: TRBV7-3
cdr3_nt: TGTGCCAGCAGCTACGGGGGGCGGAACACCGGGGAGCTGTTTTTT
cdr3_aa: CASSYGGRNTGELFF